The 10 T cell receptor beta chains given below trace back to one sample, sequenced in a study of OX40 agonist ivuxolimab in advanced cancers. Only in-frame clones appear in the TCRdb table, and some are missing; sequencing was by immunoSEQ multiplex PCR. The sample shows over 75,000 clones, 90% to 95% of them seen only once. The source material was CD4+ or CD8+ T cells sorted from blood, sampled in a trial of the OX40 agonist ivuxolimab. These receptors were obtained from an adult with an advanced solid tumor such as melanoma, head and neck, liver or kidney cancer.

V gene TRBV2 combines with J gene TRBJ2-2, with D perhaps TRBD1 (5 bases). Germline CDR1 SNHLY, CDR2 FYNNEI. V dropped 7 bases and J dropped 0 bases, with 6 bases sitting between them. The CDR3 is 13 amino acids. As DNA, the CDR3 is TGTGCCAGCACAGGGTCGAACACCGGGGAGCTGTTTTTT. Translated, it gives CASTGSNTGELFF.

The chain recombines TRBV5-1 with TRBJ1-1, with 8 nucleotides matching TRBD1. CDR1 and CDR2 from the germline V gene are SGHRS and YFSETQ. CDR3 length: 12 amino acids. V trimming: 5 bases; J trimming: 7 bases; junction bases outside the gene matches: 4. Written as DNA, the CDR3 is TGCGCCAGCAGACGGACAGGGAGTGAAGCTTTCTTT. Its translation is CASRRTGSEAFF.

The chain couples TRBV6-5 to TRBJ1-5; D is unclear. V dropped 0 bases and J dropped 4 bases, with 4 bases sitting between them. CDR1 MNHEY and CDR2 SVGAGI come from the germline V gene. The CDR3 length is 13 residues. CDR3 residues: CASSYSENQPQHF. As DNA, the CDR3 is TGTGCCAGCAGTTACTCGGAGAATCAGCCCCAGCATTTT.

This sequence joins TRBV9 and TRBJ2-7; 7 positions match TRBD2. The CDR3 runs to 15 residues. V gave up 3 bases and J gave up 4 bases; unmatched junction bases: 10. CDR1 and CDR2 (germline): SGDLS, YYNGEE. Here the CDR3 DNA reads TGTGCCAGCAGCGGAGCGGGAACTGGACGTTACGAGCAGTACTTC. Protein: CASSGAGTGRYEQYF.

This chain connects TRBV27 to TRBJ2-6, with D uncertain. The CDR3 has 15 amino acids. The V end lost 0 bases, the J end lost 4 bases, and 7 bases lay between the germline ends. Germline lookup yields CDR1 MNHEY and CDR2 SMNVEV (reference sequence). CDR3 DNA: TGTGCCAGCAGTTTATCTGTCCCCGGGGCCAACGTCCTGACTTTC. Its protein is CASSLSVPGANVLTF.

Written as DNA, the CDR3 is TGTGCCAGCAGCGATTACAATGAGCAGTTCTTC. This sequence encodes CASSDYNEQFF. The rearrangement links TRBV14 to TRBJ2-1; the D is unclear. The V gene's germline CDR1 is SGHDN and CDR2 FVKESK. CDR3 length: 11 amino acids. V was cut by 5 bases and J by 4 bases, with 3 bases left in between.

The V gene is TRBV7-9, the J gene TRBJ2-7; a possible D gene is TRBD1 (6 bases). This CDR3 comprises 15 residues. Trimming pared 4 bases from V and 2 bases from J, leaving 15 bases between. Germline CDR1 SEHNR, CDR2 FQNEAQ (reference sequence). CDR3 loop: CASSSLDSQAYEQYF. As DNA, the CDR3 is TGTGCCAGCAGCTCCTTGGACAGCCAGGCCTACGAGCAGTACTTC.

V usage is TRBV19 and J usage is TRBJ2-1; perhaps D is TRBD1 or TRBD2 (6 bases each). Per germline, CDR1 LNHDA and CDR2 SQIVND (reference sequence). V was pared by 7 bases and J by 8 bases, with 21 bases between. This CDR3 has 15 amino acids. CDR3: CASNMGGPLSDEQFF. The CDR3 DNA is TGTGCCAGTAACATGGGGGGCCCTCTGAGCGATGAGCAGTTCTTC.

The chain couples TRBV2 to TRBJ2-1; 11 bases line up with TRBD1. In germline, CDR1 is SNHLY, CDR2 FYNNEI. The CDR3 is 15 residues long. The ends lost 1 base at V and 5 bases at J; junction bases unmatched: 1. The CDR3 DNA reads TGTGCCAGCAGTGAAGGGGACAGGGGGAACAATGAGCAGTTCTTC. Its protein product is CASSEGDRGNNEQFF.

The V call is TRBV27, the J call TRBJ2-7; 7 bases fit TRBD1. CDR1 MNHEY and CDR2 SMNVEV come from the germline V gene (reference sequence). This CDR3 region has 13 residues. Trimming at V came to 3 bases and at J to 6 bases, leaving 5 bases not matched to a gene. CDR3 nucleotide sequence: TGTGCCAGCAGTTTCCAAGGGGGCGCCGAGCAGTACTTC. It translates to CASSFQGGAEQYF.